The 27 T cell receptor beta chains below come from one sample, sequenced in a study of blood T cell repertoires in COVID-19. Clones were read by immunoSEQ multiplex PCR, and TCRdb kept only the in-frame ones, dropping some. This sample yields 250,000 to 350,000 clones, of which 65% to 90% are seen a single time; under 11% belongs to the top ten. Input material: PBMCs or T cells enriched from blood (not recorded which). The receptors here all came from a woman aged 18-35 years who had recovered from COVID-19.

The chain is built from TRBV19 and TRBJ2-3, with 7 bases lining up with TRBD2. V trimming: 10 bases; J trimming: 2 bases; junction bases outside the gene matches: 9. Germline V lookup: CDR1 LNHDA, CDR2 SQIVND (reference sequence). The CDR3 runs 14 residues. CDR3 bases: TGTGCCACGACAGCGGGGTCTGACACAGATACGCAGTATTTT. Protein product: CATTAGSDTDTQYF.

The chain is built from TRBV7-3 and TRBJ1-5; 7 bases fit TRBD1. CDR1 SGHTA and CDR2 FQGTGA come from the germline V gene. CDR3 length: 14 amino acids. With 7 bases clipped from V and 1 base from J, the junction kept 4 bases outside the gene matches. DNA for the CDR3: TGTGCCAGCAACAGGGGAGGAAGCAATCAGCCCCAGCATTTT. Protein product: CASNRGGSNQPQHF. The whole variable domain, filled in from reference TRBV7-3 and TRBJ1-5, reads GAGVSQTPSNKVTEKGKYVELRCDPISGHTALYWYRQSLGQGPEFLIYFQGTGAADDSGLPNDRFFAVRPEGSVSTLKIQRTERGDSAVYLCASNRGGSNQPQHFGDGTRLSIL.

This CDR3 is CASSALGQDNQPQHF. Here the CDR3 DNA reads TGCGCCAGCAGCGCCCTTGGACAGGACAATCAGCCCCAGCATTTT. The chain joins TRBV10-2 to TRBJ1-5, with 7 bases aligning to TRBD1. Germline V gives CDR1 WSHSY, CDR2 SAAADI. The CDR3 is 15 amino acids. The V gene end was trimmed by 6 bases and the J gene end by 3 bases; junction bases not matched to a gene: 8.

With regard to this clone: This specimen includes other DNA sequences encoding the same CDR3. J is TRBJ2-7 and V is TRBV5-1; D is perhaps TRBD1 (6 bases). CDR3 size: 14 residues. V lost 0 bases to trimming and J lost 0 bases, with 7 bases between them. The germline CDR1 and CDR2 sequences are SGHRS and YFSETQ. In nucleotides, the CDR3 is TGCGCCAGCAGCTTGGGAGGGGGCTCCTACGAGCAGTACTTC. This translates into CASSLGGGSYEQYF.

This clone has a count of ten or more. V and J are TRBV2 and TRBJ2-1, with 16 positions matching TRBD2. Germline V lookup: CDR1 SNHLY, CDR2 FYNNEI. The trim removed 7 bases at V and 8 bases at J, leaving 8 bases unmatched. The CDR3 contains 16 residues. The CDR3: CASTSGTSGGADEQFF. CDR3 nucleotide sequence: TGTGCCAGCACATCCGGGACTAGCGGGGGGGCGGATGAGCAGTTCTTC.

The rearrangement joins TRBV19 to TRBJ2-1, with D possibly being TRBD2 (7 bases). V lost 1 base, J lost 3 bases, and 13 bases lay in between. The CDR3 has 16 residues. CDR1 LNHDA and CDR2 SQIVND come from the germline V gene (reference sequence). CDR3 DNA: TGTGCCAGTAGTATAGGAGGGGGGGGATTCTACAATGAGCAGTTCTTC. This codes for CASSIGGGGFYNEQFF.

V is TRBV4-2 and J is TRBJ1-2; D is possibly TRBD1 (5 bases). There are 16 residues in the CDR3. CDR1 and CDR2 from the germline V gene are LGHNA and YNFKEQ. V was shortened by 2 bases and J by 2 bases, with 15 bases between the two germline ends. The CDR3 loop is CASSQTDSIGNYGYTF. DNA of the CDR3: TGTGCCAGCAGCCAAACCGACAGCATCGGAAACTATGGCTACACCTTC.

The rearrangement uses TRBV7-3 and TRBJ1-1; TRBD1 aligns across 10 bases. CDR3 length: 16 amino acids. Germline values: CDR1 SGHTA, CDR2 FQGTGA. Trimming removed 5 bases from V and 4 bases from J; junction bases left unmatched: 10. CDR3 amino acids: CASSQTPGQGSTEAFF. DNA for the CDR3: TGTGCCAGCAGCCAAACCCCGGGACAGGGGTCCACTGAAGCTTTCTTT. Full variable domain (remainder filled in from reference TRBV7-3 and TRBJ1-1): GAGVSQTPSNKVTEKGKYVELRCDPISGHTALYWYRQSLGQGPEFLIYFQGTGAADDSGLPNDRFFAVRPEGSVSTLKIQRTERGDSAVYLCASSQTPGQGSTEAFFGQGTRLTVV.

The genes are TRBV15 and TRBJ2-7; no clear D gene. The germline CDR1 and CDR2 sequences are LNHNV and YYDKDF (reference sequence). The CDR3 extends over 13 amino acids. Trimming stripped 1 base from V and 4 bases from J, with 8 bases between. CDR3 in amino acids: CATSRGNGYEQYF. CDR3 sequence (DNA): TGTGCCACCAGCAGAGGTAACGGGTACGAGCAGTACTTC.

The chain is built from TRBV19 and TRBJ2-2, with TRBD1 identical over 10 bases. CDR3 length: 15 residues. The V gene end was trimmed by 6 bases and the J gene end by 5 bases; junction bases not matched to a gene: 6. CDR1 is LNHDA and CDR2 is SQIVND in the germline V gene (reference sequence). The CDR3, as DNA: TGTGCCAGTAGCCGACAGGGGGCTGTTACCGGGGAGCTGTTTTTT. Amino acid sequence: CASSRQGAVTGELFF.

The chain uses TRBV9 and TRBJ1-2; TRBD1 matches at 11 bases. Per germline, CDR1 SGDLS and CDR2 YYNGEE. The CDR3 is 15 amino acids. The J segment lost 3 bases and the V segment lost 3 bases, leaving 4 bases of the junction unmatched. CDR3 in DNA: TGTGCCAGCAGCGCCCGGACAGGGGGCGACTATGGCTACACCTTC. This codes for CASSARTGGDYGYTF.

The chain combines TRBV25-1 with TRBJ1-2; perhaps TRBD1 as D (6 bases). CDR1 and CDR2 from the germline V gene are MGHDK and SYGVNS. V was trimmed by 3 bases and J by 8 bases, leaving 16 bases between them. The CDR3 has 14 residues. CDR3 loop: CASSERRGGQGYTF. As DNA, the CDR3 is TGTGCCAGCAGTGAGCGCCGCGGGGGGCAGGGCTACACCTTC.

The V and J genes are TRBV30 and TRBJ1-3, with 7 nucleotides matching TRBD1. CDR1 GTSNPN and CDR2 SVGIG come from the germline V gene (reference sequence). This CDR3 contains 12 residues. Trimming removed 7 bases from V and 3 bases from J; junction bases left unmatched: 3. Here the CDR3 DNA reads TGTGCCTCCTGGGACAGTGGAAACACCATATATTTT. Translation: CASWDSGNTIYF.

The chain employs TRBV28 and TRBJ1-6; 8 bases match TRBD1. V lost 5 bases to trimming and J lost 6 bases; unmatched junction nucleotides: 9. The germline V gene has CDR1 MDHEN and CDR2 SYDVKM. The CDR3 totals 16 residues. The CDR3 loop reads CASSPAGGRGNSPLHF. The CDR3 DNA follows: TGTGCCAGCAGTCCGGCAGGGGGCCGAGGTAATTCACCCCTCCACTTT.

V usage is TRBV9 and J usage is TRBJ1-2; D remains ambiguous. The CDR3 runs 15 residues. From germline, CDR1 is SGDLS and CDR2 YYNGEE. Trimming left V 2 bases short and J 2 bases short, with 13 bases between. The CDR3: CASSVRDSGNYGYTF. CDR3 coding DNA: TGTGCCAGCAGCGTTAGAGATTCCGGGAACTATGGCTACACCTTC.

The chain has TRBV30 and TRBJ2-6; no clear D gene. The germline V and J ends were trimmed by 7 bases and 0 bases, with 16 bases remaining between them. The CDR3 sequence is 16 residues long. Germline V lookup: CDR1 GTSNPN, CDR2 SVGIG (reference sequence). The CDR3: CAFIRIARSGANVLTF. The CDR3 DNA is TGTGCCTTCATCCGTATCGCGCGCTCTGGGGCCAACGTCCTGACTTTC.

This clone was counted a single time. The genes are TRBV7-6 and TRBJ2-2; 8 bases match TRBD2. Germline V CDR1 and CDR2: SGHVS, FNYEAQ. The CDR3 spans 15 residues. J was trimmed by 3 bases and V by 5 bases; bases with no gene match: 5. The CDR3 DNA reads as TGTGCCAGCAGCGCCGGGGGGGCCGACACCGGGGAGCTGTTTTTT. It translates to CASSAGGADTGELFF.

Regarding this clone: One junction end does not reproduce the germline sequence, and a read error may be involved. The chain has TRBV7-7 and TRBJ2-5, with D perhaps TRBD2 (7 bases). The germline gives CDR1 SSHAT, CDR2 FNYEAQ (reference sequence). This CDR3 comprises 13 residues. The CDR3 is CASSLGGDKTQYF. CDR3 bases: TGTGCTAGCAGCTTAGGGGGGGATAAGACCCAGTACTTC.

The rearrangement uses TRBV13 and TRBJ2-5; 14 bases fit TRBD2. Germline V gives CDR1 PRHDT, CDR2 FYEKMQ (reference sequence). The CDR3 covers 16 residues. V gave up 4 bases and J gave up 5 bases; unmatched junction bases: 6. The CDR3 DNA is TGTGCCAGCAGCTCTGGGACTAGCGGGAGATCTGAGACCCAGTACTTC. Translating gives CASSSGTSGRSETQYF.

The chain couples TRBV6-1 to TRBJ1-3, with unresolved D. CDR1 and CDR2 (germline): MNHNS, SASEGT. CDR3 size: 15 residues. With 1 base removed from V and 0 bases from J, the gap between germline ends came to 7 bases. The CDR3 coding sequence is TGTGCCAGCAGTGAAGGTAGTAACTCTGGAAACACCATATATTTT. Protein sequence: CASSEGSNSGNTIYF.

The CDR3 here is CASSGSGIRYEQYF. For the CDR3, the DNA is TGTGCCAGCAGCGGGAGCGGGATCAGGTACGAGCAGTACTTC. The chain combines TRBV5-5 with TRBJ2-7, with 7 positions matching TRBD2. The CDR3 loop spans 14 amino acids. J gave up 4 bases and V 4 bases, and 8 bases lay outside the gene matches. CDR1 is SGHKS and CDR2 is YYEKEE in the germline V gene (reference sequence).

The genes are TRBV5-1 and TRBJ2-7; D gene unclear. V dropped 4 bases and J dropped 0 bases, with 11 bases sitting between them. This CDR3 spans 14 amino acids. Germline-derived CDR1 and CDR2 are SGHRS and YFSETQ. DNA of the CDR3: TGCGCCAGCAGCATTCCGGGTCCCTCCTACGAGCAGTACTTC. The encoded protein is CASSIPGPSYEQYF. Filled out from reference TRBV5-1 and TRBJ2-7, the complete variable domain reads KAGVTQTPRYLIKTRGQQVTLSCSPISGHRSVSWYQQTPGQGLQFLFEYFSETQRNKGNFPGRFSGRQFSNSRSEMNVSTLELGDSALYLCASSIPGPSYEQYFGPGTRLTVT.

The chain links TRBV19 to TRBJ1-1, with D unclear. This CDR3 region has 13 residues. V shed 5 bases and J shed 4 bases, with 11 bases lying between them. Germline V CDR1 and CDR2: LNHDA, SQIVND (reference sequence). The CDR3 coding sequence is TGTGCCAGTAGTGGACTGGGGTCCACTGAAGCTTTCTTT. Amino acids: CASSGLGSTEAFF.

The chain links TRBV30 to TRBJ1-3; D might be TRBD1 (6 bases). CDR1 and CDR2 (germline): GTSNPN, SVGIG (reference sequence). V shed 1 base and J shed 2 bases, with 12 bases lying between them. There are 15 residues in the CDR3. CDR3 DNA sequence: TGTGCCTGGAGTGAACAGGGTAATCCTGGAAACACCATATATTTT. Residues: CAWSEQGNPGNTIYF.

The chain couples TRBV5-4 to TRBJ2-3, with 8 bases that match TRBD2. Per germline, CDR1 SGHNT and CDR2 YYREEE (reference sequence). The CDR3 extends over 16 amino acids. V shed 4 bases, J shed 4 bases, and the junction held 11 bases outside the gene matches. The CDR3 reads CASSPNPGGPADTQYF. CDR3 coding DNA: TGTGCCAGCAGCCCCAACCCGGGGGGGCCCGCAGATACGCAGTATTTT. The full variable domain, with the rest looked up from reference TRBV5-4 and TRBJ2-3, is ETGVTQSPTHLIKTRGQQVTLRCSSQSGHNTVSWYQQALGQGPQFIFQYYREEENGRGNFPPRFSGLQFPNYSSELNVNALELDDSALYLCASSPNPGGPADTQYFGPGTRLTVL.

The V call is TRBV30, the J call TRBJ2-5; D not certain. Trimming took 0 bases from V and 5 from J, leaving 7 bases between them. Germline lookup yields CDR1 GTSNPN and CDR2 SVGIG (reference sequence). The CDR3 consists of 12 residues. CDR3 loop: CAWSVIYETQYF. The DNA for the CDR3 is TGTGCCTGGAGTGTTATATATGAGACCCAGTACTTC.

This rearrangement joins TRBV28 to TRBJ1-2, with 10 bases identical to TRBD1. In germline, CDR1 is MDHEN, CDR2 SYDVKM. CDR3 length: 14 amino acids. V dropped 5 bases and J dropped 7; count of bases not matched to a gene: 7. CDR3 DNA: TGTGCCAGCAGTCAACTCGGGACAGGGGTTGGCTACACCTTC. It encodes CASSQLGTGVGYTF.